The rows below give T cell receptor beta chains drawn from one sample of a study of control samples from healthy donors and cancer patients. Libraries were prepared by immunoSEQ multiplex PCR; TCRdb keeps only in-frame clonotypes and omits some of them. The sample comprises about 96,000 clones, just over 90% of which are singletons, and approximately 8% rests with the top ten. Sequenced: blood. The source is a man between 18 and 29 years old in good health. CDR3s include the opening cysteine and the closing phenylalanine or tryptophan. D genes are given only for firm matches. Only some rows state a clone size, as once, few, many or a class for expanded clones.

v_gene: TRBV20-1
j_gene: TRBJ2-1
abundance: NA
d_gene: NA
CDR3aa: CSGPTGNEQFF

v_gene: TRBV6-5
j_gene: TRBJ1-2
abundance: NA
d_gene: TRBD1
CDR3aa: CASRETGGDYGYTF

v_gene: TRBV19
j_gene: TRBJ1-1
abundance: NA
d_gene: TRBD1
CDR3aa: CATQGQGGTEAFF

v_gene: TRBV7-9
j_gene: TRBJ2-3
abundance: NA
d_gene: TRBD2
CDR3aa: CASSTRPLADNTDTQYF

v_gene: TRBV7-9
j_gene: TRBJ2-7
abundance: once
d_gene: TRBD2
CDR3aa: CASSLMPLAGGSYEQYF

v_gene: TRBV7-9
j_gene: TRBJ2-7
abundance: NA
d_gene: NA
CDR3aa: CASSLFGPNSRHYEQYF

v_gene: TRBV5-1
j_gene: TRBJ2-1
abundance: once
d_gene: TRBD1
CDR3aa: CASSLASGQGAVNEQFF

v_gene: TRBV7-3
j_gene: TRBJ2-1
abundance: NA
d_gene: TRBD2
CDR3aa: CASRRTSGDHNEQFF

v_gene: TRBV18
j_gene: TRBJ1-1
abundance: NA
d_gene: NA
CDR3aa: CASSALGTEAFF

v_gene: TRBV3-1/TRBV3-2
j_gene: TRBJ1-1
abundance: NA
d_gene: TRBD1
CDR3aa: CASSDRDREAFF

v_gene: TRBV7-9
j_gene: TRBJ1-1
abundance: NA
d_gene: TRBD1
CDR3aa: CASSPPGTGITEAFF

v_gene: TRBV19
j_gene: TRBJ2-3
abundance: NA
d_gene: NA
CDR3aa: CASSIGGTDTQYF

v_gene: TRBV14
j_gene: TRBJ1-1
abundance: NA
d_gene: NA
CDR3aa: CASSHPPPAAPEAFF

v_gene: TRBV10-3
j_gene: TRBJ1-1
abundance: NA
d_gene: NA
CDR3aa: CAISEGQRGTEAFF

v_gene: TRBV27
j_gene: TRBJ1-5
abundance: NA
d_gene: NA
CDR3aa: CASSLKAGRQPQHF

v_gene: TRBV10-1
j_gene: TRBJ2-1
abundance: NA
d_gene: NA
CDR3aa: CASSGRGGASYNEQFF

v_gene: TRBV5-1
j_gene: TRBJ2-7
abundance: NA
d_gene: NA
CDR3aa: CASSWARDRASYEQYF

v_gene: TRBV5-1
j_gene: TRBJ1-6
abundance: NA
d_gene: TRBD1
CDR3aa: CASTTGQGGNSPLHF

v_gene: TRBV3-1/TRBV3-2
j_gene: TRBJ1-3
abundance: NA
d_gene: NA
CDR3aa: CASVKGDGNTIYF

v_gene: TRBV19
j_gene: TRBJ1-2
abundance: NA
d_gene: NA
CDR3aa: CASTPGRKTRYYGYTF

v_gene: TRBV6-2/TRBV6-3
j_gene: TRBJ1-1
abundance: NA
d_gene: NA
CDR3aa: CASSQLPGLTEAFF

v_gene: TRBV19
j_gene: TRBJ1-5
abundance: NA
d_gene: NA
CDR3aa: CASSINYGPINQPQHF

v_gene: TRBV5-4
j_gene: TRBJ1-3
abundance: NA
d_gene: NA
CDR3aa: CASSFGGGFSGNTIYF

v_gene: TRBV27
j_gene: TRBJ1-2
abundance: NA
d_gene: NA
CDR3aa: CASSPHSLNYGYTF

v_gene: TRBV19
j_gene: TRBJ1-5
abundance: once
d_gene: TRBD1
CDR3aa: CASSNRGRSPNQPQHF

v_gene: TRBV5-8
j_gene: TRBJ2-1
abundance: NA
d_gene: TRBD2
CDR3aa: CASSQGLAGVNEQFF

v_gene: TRBV25-1
j_gene: TRBJ1-2
abundance: once
d_gene: TRBD1
CDR3aa: CASSGPSDRVWGYTF

v_gene: TRBV19
j_gene: TRBJ2-1
abundance: NA
d_gene: NA
CDR3aa: CASSIRTAGLGNEQFF

v_gene: TRBV3-1/TRBV3-2
j_gene: TRBJ2-3
abundance: NA
d_gene: NA
CDR3aa: CAARGASDTQYF

v_gene: TRBV19
j_gene: TRBJ2-7
abundance: NA
d_gene: TRBD2
CDR3aa: CASSKTAGGSYEQYF

v_gene: TRBV10-3
j_gene: TRBJ1-6
abundance: NA
d_gene: TRBD1
CDR3aa: CAISSGTGSRNSPLHF

v_gene: TRBV5-5
j_gene: TRBJ1-1
abundance: NA
d_gene: NA
CDR3aa: CASSTGDSGSWTEAFF

v_gene: TRBV7-3
j_gene: TRBJ2-1
abundance: once
d_gene: NA
CDR3aa: CASSLIGDDRNEQFF

v_gene: TRBV20-1
j_gene: TRBJ1-4
abundance: NA
d_gene: NA
CDR3aa: CSASFWRHNEKLFF

v_gene: TRBV6-1
j_gene: TRBJ2-1
abundance: NA
d_gene: TRBD2
CDR3aa: CASSGRTSGGEVRQFF

v_gene: TRBV3-1/TRBV3-2
j_gene: TRBJ1-2
abundance: NA
d_gene: NA
CDR3aa: CASSHPTSNYGYTF

v_gene: TRBV19
j_gene: TRBJ1-1
abundance: once
d_gene: NA
CDR3aa: CASSTVPDTEAFF

v_gene: TRBV29-1
j_gene: TRBJ1-1
abundance: few
d_gene: NA
CDR3aa: CSVERGGAEAFF

v_gene: TRBV7-8
j_gene: TRBJ1-5
abundance: NA
d_gene: NA
CDR3aa: CASSPTTGHDSNQPQHF

v_gene: TRBV7-8
j_gene: TRBJ1-1
abundance: NA
d_gene: NA
CDR3aa: CASSLAGIEAFF

v_gene: TRBV9
j_gene: TRBJ1-4
abundance: NA
d_gene: NA
CDR3aa: CASSVGGMATNEKLFF

v_gene: TRBV19
j_gene: TRBJ1-2
abundance: NA
d_gene: NA
CDR3aa: CASTRSRDSGNGYTF

v_gene: TRBV5-6
j_gene: TRBJ1-2
abundance: NA
d_gene: NA
CDR3aa: CASSPLSGGYTF

v_gene: TRBV4-2
j_gene: TRBJ2-7
abundance: NA
d_gene: TRBD1
CDR3aa: CASSRVPGQVDYEQYF

v_gene: TRBV25-1
j_gene: TRBJ1-1
abundance: NA
d_gene: TRBD1
CDR3aa: CASSEADRGSNTEAFF

v_gene: TRBV5-8
j_gene: TRBJ1-4
abundance: NA
d_gene: TRBD1
CDR3aa: CASSLGTGPVRNEKLFF

v_gene: TRBV7-9
j_gene: TRBJ1-4
abundance: NA
d_gene: TRBD1
CDR3aa: CASSLDSSGTGDEKLFF

v_gene: TRBV27
j_gene: TRBJ1-6
abundance: NA
d_gene: NA
CDR3aa: CASSSPGPNSPLHF

v_gene: TRBV6-2/TRBV6-3
j_gene: TRBJ1-1
abundance: NA
d_gene: NA
CDR3aa: CASSYSILVGGTEAFF

v_gene: TRBV6-5
j_gene: TRBJ1-3
abundance: NA
d_gene: TRBD1
CDR3aa: CASSRTGNKNTIYF

v_gene: TRBV5-1
j_gene: TRBJ1-2
abundance: NA
d_gene: NA
CDR3aa: CASSPSGPSLWLHLRFDYGYTF

v_gene: TRBV27
j_gene: TRBJ1-1
abundance: NA
d_gene: NA
CDR3aa: CASSPREGGWMNTEAFF

v_gene: TRBV4-1
j_gene: TRBJ2-3
abundance: NA
d_gene: TRBD2
CDR3aa: CASSPGGAGADTQYF

v_gene: TRBV14
j_gene: TRBJ2-1
abundance: once
d_gene: TRBD2
CDR3aa: CASSLTLAGFYNEQFF

v_gene: TRBV5-6
j_gene: TRBJ2-7
abundance: NA
d_gene: NA
CDR3aa: CASSQTTATYEQYF

v_gene: TRBV7-9
j_gene: TRBJ1-2
abundance: NA
d_gene: NA
CDR3aa: CASSLGEGYGYTF

v_gene: TRBV2
j_gene: TRBJ1-2
abundance: NA
d_gene: NA
CDR3aa: CASRRLGTNYGYTF

v_gene: TRBV14
j_gene: TRBJ1-2
abundance: NA
d_gene: NA
CDR3aa: CASSQVGGYGYTF

v_gene: TRBV18
j_gene: TRBJ1-1
abundance: NA
d_gene: NA
CDR3aa: CATSLEATPSLTRPNTEAFF